The 20 T cell receptor beta chains given below trace back to one sample, sequenced in a study of CD8+CD57+ T cells in acquired aplastic anemia. TCR beta VDJ and CDR3 profiling used genomic DNA as template. TCRdb ran MiXCR on the reads and lists one entry per CDR3 protein. The table lists about 220,000 distinct CDR3 sequences, around 32% of them singletons. The specimen sequenced was sorted CD4+, CD8+, or CD8+CD57+ T cells (not recorded which) from PBMCs. Receptor source: a human donor in good health, serving as a control.

This clonotype came up many times. The chain has TRBV14 and TRBJ2-3; a possible D gene is TRBD2 (6 bases). Trimming pared 5 bases from V and 2 bases from J, leaving 20 bases between. Germline V gives CDR1 SGHDN, CDR2 FVKESK. The CDR3 contains 17 residues. Written as DNA, the CDR3 is TGTGCCAGCAGCAAAGGGGACTTGTTCAAGACCACAGATACGCAGTATTTT. This encodes CASSKGDLFKTTDTQYF.

This clonotype was recorded many times. This chain joins TRBV20-1 and TRBJ1-2; 9 nucleotides align to TRBD1. CDR3 size: 15 residues. Germline assignment: CDR1 DFQATT and CDR2 SNEGSKA (reference sequence). V was pared by 2 bases and J by 4 bases, with 8 bases of the junction left unmatched. The CDR3 is CSARPNRGLTYGYTF. Written as DNA, the CDR3 is TGCAGTGCTAGACCGAACAGGGGGCTCACCTATGGCTACACCTTC.

The rearrangement uses TRBV19 and TRBJ2-1, with D perhaps matching TRBD1 or TRBD2 (9 bases each). The CDR3 runs to 20 residues. The ends were cut back, 5 bases at V and 2 bases at J, with 28 bases in the middle. Germline V lookup: CDR1 LNHDA, CDR2 SQIVND (reference sequence). CDR3 protein: CASSPRTGEAAGGPYNEQFF. CDR3 DNA: TGTGCCAGTAGTCCCCGGACAGGGGAAGCTGCGGGAGGGCCCTACAATGAGCAGTTCTTC.

Details on this clonotype: A read error may be the cause here, since a much bigger clone is one base away. The chain joins TRBV20-1 to TRBJ2-1; perhaps TRBD1 as D (6 bases). Trimming took 5 bases from V and 4 from J, leaving 12 bases between them. Germline CDR1 reads DFQATT; CDR2 reads SNEGSKA (reference sequence). CDR3 length: 13 amino acids. The CDR3: CSAPGVDYNEQFF. CDR3 nucleotides: TGCAGTGCTCCAGGGGTCGATTACAATGAGCAGTTCTTC.

This clonotype was observed a handful of times. The genes are TRBV12-5 and TRBJ1-1; no definite D call. CDR1 LGHNT and CDR2 FRNRAP come from the germline V gene. This CDR3 region has 15 residues. V was trimmed by 0 bases and J by 4 bases, leaving 12 bases between them. The DNA for the CDR3 is TGTGCTAGTGGTTTGGTAGCTGGGGAAAGCACTGAAGCTTTCTTT. It yields the protein CASGLVAGESTEAFF.

This clonotype was seen repeatedly, ten times or more. The rearrangement uses TRBV20-1 and TRBJ2-7; the D call may be TRBD1 or TRBD2 (5 bases each). Per the germline V gene, CDR1 is DFQATT and CDR2 is SNEGSKA (reference sequence). The V gene lost 5 bases and the J gene lost 2 bases, with 22 bases spanning the gap. CDR3 length: 16 amino acids. This CDR3 reads CSARLPLGTDTYEQYF. CDR3 bases: TGCAGTGCTCGACTCCCCCTCGGGACCGACACCTACGAGCAGTACTTC.

V usage is TRBV5-1 and J usage is TRBJ2-3, with D possibly called TRBD1 or TRBD2 (5 bases each). V shed 0 bases and J shed 7 bases, with 15 bases lying between them. Germline V gene sequence: CDR1 SGHRS, CDR2 YFSETQ. The CDR3 has 15 residues. The CDR3 loop is CASSLDGALGYTQYF. CDR3 nucleotides: TGCGCCAGCAGCTTGGACGGGGCTCTTGGATATACGCAGTATTTT.

This clonotype showed up many times. V and J are TRBV5-1 and TRBJ1-2, with a tentative D call TRBD1 (5 bases). The CDR3 covers 15 residues. V lost 0 bases, J lost 0 bases, and 9 bases lay in between. In germline, CDR1 is SGHRS, CDR2 YFSETQ. In DNA form, the CDR3 reads TGCGCCAGCAGCTTGGGGGCAGGGTCTAACTATGGCTACACCTTC. Translation: CASSLGAGSNYGYTF.

The V and J genes are TRBV5-1 and TRBJ2-5, with D maybe TRBD2 (5 bases). The germline CDR1 and CDR2 sequences are SGHRS and YFSETQ. Trimming took 6 bases from V and 5 from J, leaving 11 bases between them. The CDR3 length is 12 residues. In DNA, the CDR3 is TGCGCCAGCACCCTCCCGGGGGAGACCCAGTACTTC. Translated: CASTLPGETQYF.

The chain combines TRBV29-1 with TRBJ1-2, with a possible D match to TRBD1 (5 bases). The CDR3 length is 14 residues. V was clipped by 4 bases and J by 4 bases, with 16 bases between them. CDR1 is SQVTM and CDR2 is ANQGSEA in the germline V gene. The CDR3 DNA follows: TGCAGCGTTGGCCACTTCGGGGCGGGCTATGGCTACACCTTC. It yields the protein CSVGHFGAGYGYTF.

The J gene is TRBJ2-7, the V gene TRBV28; 7 nucleotides match TRBD2. There are 15 residues in the CDR3. CDR1 is MDHEN, CDR2 SYDVKM, per germline. V lost 4 bases and J lost 0; bases outside the gene matches: 6. The CDR3 reads CASSSPGGASYEQYF. Here the CDR3 DNA reads TGTGCCAGCAGTTCCCCGGGGGGTGCCTCCTACGAGCAGTACTTC. Looking up the rest from reference TRBV28 and TRBJ2-7 gives the full variable domain: DVKVTQSSRYLVKRTGEKVFLECVQDMDHENMFWYRQDPGLGLRLIYFSYDVKMKEKGDIPEGYSVSREKKERFSLILESASTNQTSMYLCASSSPGGASYEQYFGPGTRLTVT.

This clonotype has at least ten counts. The chain uses TRBV20-1 and TRBJ1-5, with D possibly matching TRBD1 (6 bases). This CDR3 has 13 amino acids. With 6 bases removed from V and 3 bases from J, the gap between germline ends came to 12 bases. Germline V gives CDR1 DFQATT, CDR2 SNEGSKA (reference sequence). The CDR3 region has the DNA TGCAGTGCAAAGGGGGGTTCCAATCAGCCCCAGCATTTT. It codes for CSAKGGSNQPQHF.

Notes on this clonotype: The junction and the germline gene differ at one end; a read error may be behind it. The chain joins TRBV25-1 to TRBJ2-5; 8 bases fit TRBD1. Germline values: CDR1 MGHDK, CDR2 SYGVNS. CDR3 length: 15 residues. The CDR3 DNA sequence: TGTGCCAGCAACTATCCCGGGACAGGAAAAGAGGCCCAGTACTTC. This sequence encodes CASNYPGTGKEAQYF. The whole variable domain, remainder taken from reference TRBV25-1 and TRBJ2-5, is EADIYQTPRYLVIGTGKKITLECSQTMGHDKMYWYQQDPGMELHLIHYSYGVNSTEKGDLSSESTVSRIRTEHFPLTLESARPSHTSQYLCASNYPGTGKEAQYFGPGTRLLVL.

This clonotype was seen at least ten times. The gene calls are TRBV20-1 and TRBJ1-1; D might be TRBD1 (5 bases). Trimming cost V 3 bases and J 11 bases, with 22 bases left between them. This CDR3 contains 14 residues. CDR1 and CDR2 (germline): DFQATT, SNEGSKA (reference sequence). The CDR3 nucleotides read TGCAGTGCTAGGCTACCGGCGGGGCCCCTCGTGGCTTTCTTT. This sequence encodes CSARLPAGPLVAFF.

The chain combines TRBV19 with TRBJ2-3; D is possibly TRBD2 (5 bases). This CDR3 has 12 residues. Trimming stripped 1 base from V and 8 bases from J, with 7 bases between. Germline CDR1 reads LNHDA; CDR2 reads SQIVND (reference sequence). DNA for the CDR3: TGTGCCAGTAGTATAGGAGGGTCTACGCAGTATTTT. Protein: CASSIGGSTQYF.

The V and J genes are TRBV27 and TRBJ1-6; no clear D. This CDR3 comprises 16 residues. The V gene's germline CDR1 is MNHEY and CDR2 SMNVEV (reference sequence). Trimming removed 5 bases from V and 6 bases from J, with 17 bases in between. This CDR3 reads CASSLVNTGGNSPLHF. The CDR3 nucleotides are TGTGCCAGCAGTCTCGTAAACACTGGCGGTAATTCACCCCTCCACTTT.

There are a few counts of this clonotype. An end of the junction differs from the germline gene, which may be a read error. The chain couples TRBV11-2 to TRBJ1-1; weak D call: TRBD1 (5 bases). CDR1 and CDR2 (germline): SGHAT, FQNNGV. The length of the CDR3 is 14 residues. This CDR3 reads CACSSAGPNTEAFF. CDR3 nucleotides: TGTGCCTGCAGCTCAGCAGGGCCTAACACTGAAGCTTTCTTT.

The chain combines TRBV2 with TRBJ2-5; unclear D gene. The CDR3 is 14 residues long. Germline V lookup: CDR1 SNHLY, CDR2 FYNNEI. Trimming shortened V by 3 bases and J by 0 bases, and 8 bases separated the two germline ends. The CDR3 bases are TGTGCCAGCAGTGACATGCAGAACCAAGAGACCCAGTACTTC. The encoded protein is CASSDMQNQETQYF.

The J gene is TRBJ1-4, the V gene TRBV7-9; the D gene is possibly TRBD1 (6 bases). V lost 1 base and J 6 bases, leaving 12 bases between the germline ends. Germline CDR1 SEHNR, CDR2 FQNEAQ (reference sequence). The CDR3 spans 15 residues. CDR3 in amino acids: CASSLGPGADEKLFF. The CDR3 nucleotides are TGTGCCAGCAGCTTAGGTCCAGGGGCCGATGAAAAACTGTTTTTT.

There are a few counts of this clonotype. V is TRBV4-2 and J is TRBJ2-1, with D maybe TRBD2 (5 bases). CDR1 is LGHNA, CDR2 YNFKEQ, per germline. The V gene lost 0 bases and the J gene lost 3 bases, with 15 bases spanning the gap. The CDR3 sequence is 17 residues long. The CDR3 is CASSQDPGVLYYNEQFF. CDR3 in DNA: TGTGCCAGCAGCCAAGACCCCGGGGTACTGTACTACAATGAGCAGTTCTTC.